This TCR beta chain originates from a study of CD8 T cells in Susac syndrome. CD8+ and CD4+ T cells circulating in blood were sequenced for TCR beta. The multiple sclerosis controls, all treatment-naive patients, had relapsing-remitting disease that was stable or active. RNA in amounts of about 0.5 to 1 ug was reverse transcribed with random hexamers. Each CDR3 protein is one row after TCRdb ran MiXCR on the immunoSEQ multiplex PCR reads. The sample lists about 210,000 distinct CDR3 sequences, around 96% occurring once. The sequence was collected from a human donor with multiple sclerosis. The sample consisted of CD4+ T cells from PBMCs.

The CDR3 DNA sequence: TGTGCCACCAGCAGAGTTATTGGGACAGGAGATACCTACGAGCAGTACTTC. This sequence encodes CATSRVIGTGDTYEQYF. The chain combines TRBV15 with TRBJ2-7; the match to TRBD1 covers 8 bases. CDR1 LNHNV and CDR2 YYDKDF come from the germline V gene (reference sequence). This CDR3 spans 17 amino acids. V was clipped by 1 base and J by 2 bases; unmatched bases: 10.